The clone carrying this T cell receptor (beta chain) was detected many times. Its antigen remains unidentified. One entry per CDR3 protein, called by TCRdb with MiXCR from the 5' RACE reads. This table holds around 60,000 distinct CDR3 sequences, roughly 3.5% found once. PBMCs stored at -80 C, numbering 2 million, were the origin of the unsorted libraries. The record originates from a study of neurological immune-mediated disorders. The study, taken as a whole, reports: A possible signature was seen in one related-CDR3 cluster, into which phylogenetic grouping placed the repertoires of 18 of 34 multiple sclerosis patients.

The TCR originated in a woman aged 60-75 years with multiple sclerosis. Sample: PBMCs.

The CDR3 here is CSAGRGNENTEAFF. CDR3 nucleotide sequence: TGCAGTGCTGGCAGGGGGAACGAGAACACTGAAGCTTTCTTT. The V and J genes are TRBV20-1 and TRBJ1-1; 7 bases match TRBD1. The trim removed 5 bases at V and 1 base at J, leaving 7 bases unmatched. The germline CDR1 and CDR2 sequences are DFQATT and SNEGSKA (reference sequence). The length of the CDR3 is 14 residues.